These 29 T cell receptor beta chains originate from one sample sequenced in a study of identical twins. TCRdb recomputed calls from the 5' RACE reads with MiXCR, one row per CDR3 protein. The sample carries under 1 million distinct CDR3 sequences, over 9% recorded once. This same sample was also taken into another study, of yellow fever vaccine responses in identical twins.

Material for sequencing was PBMCs. The receptors derive from a woman aged 18-30 years in good health.

This clonotype came up a few times. This chain uses TRBV29-1 with TRBJ1-1; tentatively, D is TRBD1 (6 bases). CDR1 is SQVTM, CDR2 ANQGSEA, per germline. CDR3 length equals 14 residues. Deletions cut 6 bases from V and 0 bases from J, with 14 bases between. CDR3 sequence: CSVQGQNMNTEAFF. The CDR3 DNA reads TGCAGCGTACAAGGACAGAACATGAACACTGAAGCTTTCTTT. Based on the CDR3 plus reference TRBV29-1 and TRBJ1-1, the full variable domain is SAVISQKPSRDICQRGTSLTIQCQVDSQVTMMFWYRQQPGQSLTLIATANQGSEATYESGFVIDKFPISRPNLTFSTLTVSNMSPEDSSIYLCSVQGQNMNTEAFFGQGTRLTVV.

This clonotype was counted ten times or more. One junction end does not reproduce the germline sequence, and a read error may be involved. The chain employs TRBV5-1 and TRBJ2-2; D is perhaps TRBD1 (5 bases). The CDR3 totals 14 residues. Per germline, CDR1 SGHRS and CDR2 YFSETQ. The CDR3 DNA sequence: TGTGCCAGCAGTTTCGGACAGAACACCGGGGAGCTGTTTTTT. The encoded protein is CASSFGQNTGELFF. The full variable domain, its missing parts supplied by reference TRBV5-1 and TRBJ2-2, is KAGVTQTPRYLIKTRGQQVTLSCSPISGHRSVSWYQQTPGQGLQFLFEYFSETQRNKGNFPGRFSGRQFSNSRSEMNVSTLELGDSALYLCASSFGQNTGELFFGEGSRLTVL.

The chain employs TRBV6-1 and TRBJ1-5; a weak D match, TRBD1 (6 bases). The CDR3 extends over 15 amino acids. CDR1 is MNHNS and CDR2 is SASEGT in the germline V gene. Trimming left V 6 bases short and J 3 bases short, with 15 bases between. DNA for the CDR3: TGTGCCAGCAGACCAGGGGAGGCCCCCAATCAGCCCCAGCATTTT. It is translated as CASRPGEAPNQPQHF.

The chain is built from TRBV5-1 and TRBJ1-2, with 9 bases lining up with TRBD1. This CDR3 comprises 16 residues. Germline V CDR1 and CDR2: SGHRS, YFSETQ. J gave up 4 bases and V 4 bases, and 11 bases lay outside the gene matches. The CDR3 DNA reads as TGCGCCAGCAGCACCGCAACGGGACAGGGCGGCTATGGCTACACCTTC. It specifies CASSTATGQGGYGYTF. Complete variable domain (other parts from reference TRBV5-1 and TRBJ1-2): KAGVTQTPRYLIKTRGQQVTLSCSPISGHRSVSWYQQTPGQGLQFLFEYFSETQRNKGNFPGRFSGRQFSNSRSEMNVSTLELGDSALYLCASSTATGQGGYGYTFGSGTRLTVV.

This clonotype appeared a few times. The V call is TRBV5-1, the J call TRBJ1-2; 9 bases match TRBD1. There are 15 residues in the CDR3. The V and J ends lost 7 bases and 8 bases, in that order; junction bases with no gene match: 15. Germline loops: CDR1 SGHRS, CDR2 YFSETQ. This chain's CDR3 is CASGEAGTGTKGYTF. The CDR3 nucleotides read TGCGCCAGCGGGGAGGCCGGGACAGGGACTAAAGGCTACACCTTC.

This sequence joins TRBV12-5 and TRBJ2-1; 11 bases map to TRBD2. This CDR3 has 17 residues. Germline V lookup: CDR1 LGHNT, CDR2 FRNRAP. V gave up 4 bases and J gave up 7 bases; unmatched junction bases: 12. CDR3 region: CASGSPTTSGSGNEQFF. CDR3 in DNA: TGTGCTAGTGGTTCCCCTACCACTAGCGGGAGCGGGAATGAGCAGTTCTTC.

Only a few counts were recorded for this clonotype. In nucleotides, the CDR3 is TGTGCCAGCAGCCAACTAGCGGGAGGACGCACCGGGGAGCTGTTTTTT. The encoded protein is CASSQLAGGRTGELFF. This chain joins TRBV3-1 and TRBJ2-2; 11 bases fit TRBD2. The germline CDR1 and CDR2 sequences are LGHDT and YNNKEL (reference sequence). This CDR3 is 16 amino acids long. V lost 2 bases and J lost 4; bases outside the gene matches: 3.

This clonotype was counted many times. This rearrangement joins TRBV20-1 to TRBJ1-2; possible D gene TRBD1, 6 bases. Trimming removed 5 bases at V and 4 bases at J, with 11 bases between. The CDR3 sequence is 12 residues long. The germline V gene encodes CDR1 DFQATT and CDR2 SNEGSKA (reference sequence). CDR3 nucleotides: TGCAGTGCTGATACAGGGATCTATGGCTACACCTTC. Protein product: CSADTGIYGYTF.

This chain links TRBV12-3 or TRBV12-4 with TRBJ2-2; TRBD2 is a possible D gene (5 bases). V lost 11 bases to trimming and J lost 5 bases, with 15 bases between them. The CDR3 spans 13 residues. The CDR3 region has the DNA TGTGCCGGTCTGTCTAGCAGGACCGGGGAGCTGTTTTTT. Protein product: CAGLSSRTGELFF.

This clonotype has only one observation. The chain joins TRBV24-1 to TRBJ2-1; 7 bases are a match to TRBD2. This CDR3 comprises 12 residues. V gave up 6 bases and J gave up 13 bases; unmatched junction bases: 8. Germline loops: CDR1 KGHDR, CDR2 SFDVKD. CDR3 region: CATSRGTTSQFF. The DNA for the CDR3 is TGTGCCACCAGTCGCGGGACTACTAGTCAGTTCTTC.

The chain couples TRBV5-1 to TRBJ2-7; D is unresolved. V was clipped by 5 bases and J by 0 bases, with 9 bases between them. The CDR3 spans 13 residues. The V gene's germline CDR1 is SGHRS and CDR2 YFSETQ. Here the CDR3 DNA reads TGCGCCAGCAGGCCCGAGAGCTCCTACGAGCAGTACTTC. As protein: CASRPESSYEQYF. Looking up the rest from reference TRBV5-1 and TRBJ2-7 gives the full variable domain: KAGVTQTPRYLIKTRGQQVTLSCSPISGHRSVSWYQQTPGQGLQFLFEYFSETQRNKGNFPGRFSGRQFSNSRSEMNVSTLELGDSALYLCASRPESSYEQYFGPGTRLTVT.

This clonotype appeared a few times. The chain joins TRBV12-3 or TRBV12-4 to TRBJ1-5; D perhaps matches TRBD1 (6 bases). Trimming removed 4 bases at V and 7 bases at J, with 11 bases between. There are 13 residues in the CDR3. CDR3: CASSSPRGQPQHF. The CDR3 DNA sequence: TGTGCCAGCAGTTCCCCCAGGGGACAGCCCCAGCATTTT.

The V and J genes are TRBV12-3 or TRBV12-4 and TRBJ2-6; no clear D. The V end was cut by 3 bases, the J end by 0 bases, with 6 bases between. CDR3 length: 15 residues. Here the CDR3 DNA reads TGTGCCAGCAGTTTGTCCTTCTCTGGGGCCAACGTCCTGACTTTC. This translates into CASSLSFSGANVLTF.

The rearrangement uses TRBV5-1 and TRBJ2-7; 14 nucleotides align to TRBD2. The V and J ends lost 4 bases and 5 bases, in that order; junction bases with no gene match: 5. The germline V gene encodes CDR1 SGHRS and CDR2 YFSETQ. This CDR3 contains 15 residues. CDR3 in amino acids: CASSGTSGSINEQYF. The CDR3 nucleotides are TGCGCCAGCAGCGGGACTAGCGGGAGCATCAACGAGCAGTACTTC.

J is TRBJ2-3 and V is TRBV14, with TRBD1 matching over 9 bases. This CDR3 comprises 14 residues. V trimming: 5 bases; J trimming: 4 bases; junction bases outside the gene matches: 4. The V gene's germline CDR1 is SGHDN and CDR2 FVKESK. CDR3 region: CASSAQGAADTQYF. CDR3 DNA: TGTGCCAGCAGCGCACAGGGGGCGGCAGATACGCAGTATTTT.

This clonotype was detected a few times. V and J are TRBV7-9 and TRBJ2-7, with a weak D call TRBD2 (5 bases). The germline V and J ends were trimmed by 0 bases and 0 bases, with 15 bases remaining between them. The germline gives CDR1 SEHNR, CDR2 FQNEAQ (reference sequence). This CDR3 region has 17 residues. The CDR3 coding sequence is TGTGCCAGCAGCTTAGCGTCGGGATTAACGCCCTCCTACGAGCAGTACTTC. It yields the protein CASSLASGLTPSYEQYF. Variable domain in full (rest from reference TRBV7-9 and TRBJ2-7): DTGVSQNPRHKITKRGQNVTFRCDPISEHNRLYWYRQTLGQGPEFLTYFQNEAQLEKSRLLSDRFSAERPKGSFSTLEIQRTEQGDSAMYLCASSLASGLTPSYEQYFGPGTRLTVT.

The chain has TRBV24-1 and TRBJ2-4; D is perhaps TRBD2 (5 bases). The V gene's germline CDR1 is KGHDR and CDR2 SFDVKD. The CDR3 contains 16 residues. The V and J ends lost 2 bases and 8 bases respectively, with 18 bases between them. The CDR3 sequence is CATSDSHGVQADIQYF. The CDR3, as DNA: TGTGCCACCAGTGATTCCCACGGGGTTCAAGCTGACATTCAGTACTTC.

The genes are TRBV5-5 and TRBJ2-7, with a possible D match to TRBD2 (6 bases). Trimming took off 0 bases at V and 2 bases at J, with 12 bases between the two ends. Germline-derived CDR1 and CDR2 are SGHKS and YYEKEE (reference sequence). CDR3 length: 15 amino acids. CDR3 in DNA: TGTGCCAGCAGCTTGGCCTCGGGGGACGCCTACGAGCAGTACGTC. This sequence encodes CASSLASGDAYEQYV.

This sequence joins TRBV6-6 and TRBJ2-5; unclear D gene. The CDR3 loop spans 14 amino acids. The germline gives CDR1 MNHNY, CDR2 SVGAGI (reference sequence). The V end lost 7 bases, the J end lost 0 bases, and 12 bases lay between the germline ends. The CDR3 region is CASTPWSDQETQYF. The CDR3 bases are TGTGCCAGCACCCCCTGGAGCGACCAAGAGACCCAGTACTTC.

The chain uses TRBV20-1 and TRBJ2-7; 10 nucleotides align to TRBD2. V was pared by 2 bases and J by 0 bases, with 13 bases of the junction left unmatched. CDR1 and CDR2 from the germline V gene are DFQATT and SNEGSKA (reference sequence). The CDR3 has 18 residues. The CDR3 reads CSARLQRGGRWGSYEQYV. For the CDR3, the DNA is TGCAGTGCTAGACTCCAGCGGGGGGGCCGCTGGGGCTCCTACGAGCAGTACGTC.

This clonotype was counted at least ten times. The CDR3 nucleotides read TGTGCCAGCAGCTCCCCCGGGACAGGGGGCTACGAGCAGTACTTC. This codes for CASSSPGTGGYEQYF. The chain is built from TRBV7-9 and TRBJ2-7; TRBD1 matches 11 bases. Germline-derived CDR1 and CDR2 are SEHNR and FQNEAQ (reference sequence). CDR3 size: 15 residues. J was trimmed by 3 bases and V by 4 bases; bases with no gene match: 5.

The chain couples TRBV4-1 to TRBJ2-3, with unresolved D. This CDR3 region has 14 residues. Germline CDR1 MGHRA, CDR2 YSYEKL. Trimming took 3 bases from V and 1 from J, leaving 8 bases between them. CDR3 in DNA: TGCGCCAGCAGCCAGACCCGGCGCACAGATACGCAGTATTTT. Translation gives CASSQTRRTDTQYF.

This clonotype occurred a few times. The chain carries TRBV29-1 and TRBJ2-1; 11 bases line up with TRBD2. V lost 7 bases to trimming and J lost 2 bases; unmatched junction nucleotides: 10. This CDR3 is built from 16 residues. Germline lookup yields CDR1 SQVTM and CDR2 ANQGSEA. The CDR3 DNA sequence: TGCAGCGCCGTGCCTAGCGGGAGGATCCCCTACAATGAGCAGTTCTTC. Translation: CSAVPSGRIPYNEQFF.

This clonotype was counted ten times or more. This chain uses TRBV20-1 with TRBJ2-3; D unclear. The germline V gene encodes CDR1 DFQATT and CDR2 SNEGSKA (reference sequence). The CDR3 totals 12 residues. The V and J ends lost 5 bases and 5 bases respectively, with 11 bases between them. The DNA for the CDR3 is TGCAGTGCTCCGGTGGAGTTAGATACGCAGTATTTT. Its protein product is CSAPVELDTQYF.

This clonotype showed up just a few times. This chain uses TRBV2 with TRBJ1-3, with 7 bases matching TRBD1. The germline gives CDR1 SNHLY, CDR2 FYNNEI. J was trimmed by 3 bases and V by 9 bases; bases with no gene match: 5. The CDR3 is 13 residues long. As DNA, the CDR3 is TGTGCCAGAACCGGGACAGATGGAAACACCATATATTTT. This gives the protein CARTGTDGNTIYF.

The chain uses TRBV12-3 or TRBV12-4 and TRBJ2-1; D might be TRBD2 (6 bases). The CDR3 has 12 amino acids. Trimming removed 7 bases at V and 6 bases at J, with 10 bases between. The CDR3 nucleotides are TGTGCCAGCAAGGGACTCCCCAATGAGCAGTTCTTC. This sequence encodes CASKGLPNEQFF.

This sequence joins TRBV25-1 and TRBJ2-2; 10 nucleotides agree with TRBD1. The trim removed 6 bases at V and 3 bases at J, leaving 1 base unmatched. This CDR3 is 14 amino acids long. From germline, CDR1 is MGHDK and CDR2 SYGVNS. CDR3 sequence reads: CASRTGGHTGELFF. In nucleotides, the CDR3 is TGTGCCAGCAGGACAGGGGGCCACACCGGGGAGCTGTTTTTT.

This clonotype occurred a few times. The rearrangement joins TRBV6-1 to TRBJ1-5; 8 bases match TRBD1. Germline V gene sequence: CDR1 MNHNS, CDR2 SASEGT. Trimming cost V 6 bases and J 9 bases; bases outside gene matches: 10. The CDR3 covers 14 residues. The CDR3 spells CASSRGQDLRPQHF. CDR3 bases: TGTGCCAGCAGCCGGGGACAGGACTTACGGCCCCAGCATTTT.

The chain recombines TRBV7-6 with TRBJ1-2; no clear D gene. Trimming took off 5 bases at V and 0 bases at J, with 13 bases between the two ends. Germline CDR1 is SGHVS and CDR2 is FNYEAQ. This CDR3 has 15 residues. CDR3 nucleotides: TGTGCCAGCAGCGCTAACAATGGACCTAACTATGGCTACACCTTC. It encodes CASSANNGPNYGYTF.